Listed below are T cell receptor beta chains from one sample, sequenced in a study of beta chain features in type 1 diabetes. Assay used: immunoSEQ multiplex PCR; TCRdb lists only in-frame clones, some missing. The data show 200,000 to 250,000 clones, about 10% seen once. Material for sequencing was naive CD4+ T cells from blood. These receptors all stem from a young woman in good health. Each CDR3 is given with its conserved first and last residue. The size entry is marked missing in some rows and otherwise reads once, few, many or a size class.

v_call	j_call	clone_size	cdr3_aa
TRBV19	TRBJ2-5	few	CASRGVGETQYF
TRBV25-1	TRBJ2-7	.	CASSASTAGSSYEQYF
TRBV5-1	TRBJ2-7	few	CASSLGLAENYEQYF
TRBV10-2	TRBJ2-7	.	CASSESGRLGEQYF
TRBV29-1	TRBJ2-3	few	CSVGATDTQYF
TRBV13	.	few	CASSLMGPYEQYF
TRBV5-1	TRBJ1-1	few	CASSLAQGGTYTEAFF
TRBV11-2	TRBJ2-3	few	CASSLRERGAADTQYF
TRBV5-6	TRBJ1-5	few	CASSYGQAPYSNQPQHF
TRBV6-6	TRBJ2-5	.	CASSYAETQYF
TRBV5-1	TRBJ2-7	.	CASSFGGQGSFEQYF
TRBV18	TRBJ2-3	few	CASSPTITATDTQYF
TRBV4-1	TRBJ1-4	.	CASSPNRLPNEKLFF
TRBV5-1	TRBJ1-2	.	CASSLAGTGIGGYTF
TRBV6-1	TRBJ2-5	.	CASTGTRQETQYF
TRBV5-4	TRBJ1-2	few	CASSVTGVNYGYTF
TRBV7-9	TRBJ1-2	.	CASDVEGTNYGYTF
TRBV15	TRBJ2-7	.	CATSRDRVGGGEQYF
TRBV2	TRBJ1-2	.	CASTGTGEDGYTF
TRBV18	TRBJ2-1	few	CASSPTSSSGGTYNEQFF
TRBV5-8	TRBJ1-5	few	CASSLATGSGNQPQHF
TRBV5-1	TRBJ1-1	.	CASSLDGRQNTEAFF
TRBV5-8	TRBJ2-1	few	CASSPGLATYNEQFF
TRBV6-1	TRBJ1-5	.	CASSEAGASNQPQHF
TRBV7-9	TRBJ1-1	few	CASSGNQVGGDEAFF
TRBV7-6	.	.	CASSLSDSGRYEQYF
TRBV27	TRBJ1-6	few	CASSLRQLNSPLHF
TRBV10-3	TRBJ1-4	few	CAISESWDSGEKLFF
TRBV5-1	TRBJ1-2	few	CASSSGVGGTGSANYGYTF
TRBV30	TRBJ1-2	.	CAWSARRVAGYTF
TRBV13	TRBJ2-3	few	CASSRGGRSDTQYF
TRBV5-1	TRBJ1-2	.	CASTQTGGENEGYTF
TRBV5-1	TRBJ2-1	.	CASQREFNEQFF
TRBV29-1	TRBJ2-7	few	CSVADRPQGEQYF
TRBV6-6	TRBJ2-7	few	CASSYGRGNEQYF
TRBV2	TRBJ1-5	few	CASSGGQGAGSNQPQHF
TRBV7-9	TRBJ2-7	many	CASSLDAGGGYEQYF
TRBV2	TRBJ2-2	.	CASRGPAPDTGELFF
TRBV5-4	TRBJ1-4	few	CASSSRRQGNEKLFF
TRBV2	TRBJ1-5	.	CASSVGQGRGNQPQHF
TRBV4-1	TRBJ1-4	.	CASRLQAATNEKLFF
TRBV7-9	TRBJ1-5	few	CASSETGNQPQHF
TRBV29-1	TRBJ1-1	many	CSVDRGGNTEAFF
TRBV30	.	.	CAWTRTGISYEQYF
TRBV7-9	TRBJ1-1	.	CASSQTANTEAFF
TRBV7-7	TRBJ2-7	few	CASSPDRGYEQYF
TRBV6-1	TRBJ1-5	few	CASSERGSQPQHF
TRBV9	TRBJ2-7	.	CASSVEAGSYEQYF
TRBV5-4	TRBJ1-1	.	CASSLPTGPYTEAFF
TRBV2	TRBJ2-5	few	CASSLDRGYGETQYF
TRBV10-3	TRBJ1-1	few	CAIRDDKSEAFF
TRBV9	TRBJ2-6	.	CASSASGTGGLGAGANVLTF
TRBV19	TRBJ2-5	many	CASSGLQGAQYF
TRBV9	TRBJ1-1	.	CASSVGGQNTEAFF
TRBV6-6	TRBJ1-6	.	CASSDRRNSPLHF
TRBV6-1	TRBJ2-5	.	CASSAGQGWETQYF